The 2 T cell receptor beta chains presented below share a single source sample, sequenced in a study of cytomegalovirus exposure and HLA in healthy donors. The PCR employed 60 Vbeta primers together with 13 Jbeta primers. Only in-frame clones appear in the TCRdb table, and some are missing; sequencing was by immunoSEQ multiplex PCR. The repertoire holds about 60,000 clones, with roughly 80% as singletons. The sample comprised PBMCs. The source is a woman in her 40s in good health and CMV-seropositive.

V and J are TRBV4-1 and TRBJ1-3; no clear D. CDR1 and CDR2 (germline): MGHRA, YSYEKL. Trimming took off 4 bases at V and 0 bases at J, with 7 bases between the two ends. The CDR3 sequence is 14 residues long. CDR3 amino acids: CASSPLPSGNTIYF. CDR3 bases: TGCGCCAGCAGCCCTCTACCCTCTGGAAACACCATATATTTT.

The chain is built from TRBV15 and TRBJ2-2; D may be TRBD2 (6 bases). Between the trimmed V and J ends, which lost 1 base and 3 bases, there was a span of 9 bases. This CDR3 has 15 residues. Germline loops: CDR1 LNHNV, CDR2 YYDKDF (reference sequence). The CDR3 DNA reads TGTGCCACCAGCAGAGGTTGGGGGGACACCGGGGAGCTGTTTTTT. This translates into CATSRGWGDTGELFF.